This TCR beta chain appears in the sequencing data of a study of blood T cell repertoires in COVID-19 (dated by TCRdb to 2019 to 2021). In the study overall: Collaborator samples came from the United States, Italy and Spain and covered acute and convalescent phases of COVID-19. The dataset comprised deeply sampled blood TCRbeta repertoires from subjects exposed to, actively infected with, or recovered from COVID-19. Samples were obtained from the ongoing ImmuneRACE study (first 160 participants) and from about 1,300 subjects provided by 6 global collaborators. Sample metadata almost always included a de-identified subject ID, COVID-19 status, age in years and sex. HLA class I and class II types, where available, came from metadata supplied by the sample provider rather than from assay-based typing. The repertoires were released in a freely available public database meant as a resource for research on the immune response to SARS-CoV-2. The prospective study material was composed of cDNA or gDNA derived from T cells, B-cell-depleted T cells, or PBMCs.

The paper as a whole reports these results and caveats: Clinical and demographic metadata were provided uncurated, with the amount varying by source and participant.

TCRbeta CDR3 regions were amplified from genomic DNA by means of the immunoSEQ Assay, a bias-controlled multiplex PCR. In the original analysis: The number of nucleated cells in each sample was estimated by amplification of reference gene primers within the assay. To quantify the absolute abundance of each unique TCRbeta CDR3 rearrangement, sequence reads were collapsed and filtered. For each sample, productive Simpson clonality was calculated by taking the square root of Simpson's diversity index across productive rearrangements. This is the immuneACCESS table as TCRdb keeps it, with only in-frame sequences that have V and J called. A part of the clones is gone; compared with another copy, unresolved V genes explain less than half, and the rest is unexplained. V and J calls and clone size are given by that table; D and trimming were obtained from the DNA. The sample profile shows 250,000 to 300,000 clones; about 89% of them were found once. About 2% of the sample belongs to the ten largest clones.

Comment on this clone: The specificity of this receptor is unknown. No base-level quality is on record; no much larger clone is a single base apart.

In Seattle, one collaborating source enrolled patients while the infection was active and tracked those patients longitudinally over the course of disease. Each collaborating institution followed its own protocols to collect whole blood in K2EDTA tubes. For TCRbeta analysis, collaborators shipped samples in one of three forms: frozen whole blood, isolated PBMCs, or DNA extracted from either of those sample types. A distance of 17 bases separates the germline ends of V and J, which lose 2 bases and 4 bases respectively. The CDR3 goes from the cysteine to the phenylalanine over 15 residues. The CDR3 DNA has 45 bases and is translated from base 1. The germline V gene (reference sequence) provides CDR1 GTSNPN and CDR2 SVGIG.

The TCR comes from a woman in her twenties or thirties with COVID-19, enrolled during active disease. The rearranged segments are TRBV30 and TRBJ1-2; no confident D gene assignment can be made. The sequencing sample was made of peripheral blood. The CDR3 protein sequence reads: CAWSRPQVALYGYTF. The DNA is TGTGCCTGGAGTCGACCCCAGGTCGCCCTCTATGGCTACACCTTC.